This T cell receptor beta chain is drawn from a study of T cell repertoires in cytomegalovirus infection. Study at large: Recently identified HLA-C-restricted and well-studied HLA-B-restricted CMV epitopes were used.

Study-wide results and limits: The ex vivo response showed dominance by HLA-C-restricted CMV-specific TCR beta clonotypes.

V lost 3 bases, J lost 6 bases, and 18 bases lay in between. Germline V lookup: CDR1 MDHEN, CDR2 SYDVKM. CDR3 length: 16 residues. TCRdb processed the reads anew with MiXCR; each CDR3 protein has one entry. The sample carries 700,000 to 950,000 distinct CDR3 sequences, approximately 32% recorded once. Details on this clonotype: Its antigen is unidentified.

The TCR comes from a human donor in good health (CMV status not recorded). Some clones in this sample may be carry-over from other donors' samples. The starting material was cultured CD8+ T cells from PBMCs, obtained from culture after CMV antigen stimulation. The V call is TRBV28, the J call TRBJ2-1; the D is unclear. This CDR3 is CASSFEWPGPPNEQFF. CDR3 in DNA: TGTGCCAGCAGTTTTGAGTGGCCAGGACCCCCCAATGAGCAGTTCTTC.